The 2 T cell receptor beta chains below were found in one sample sequenced in a study of blood T cell repertoires in COVID-19. This table comes from immunoSEQ multiplex PCR, and its TCRdb copy is limited to in-frame clones, with some not included. The sample records 60,000 to 95,000 clones, approximately 90% being singletons. The source material was peripheral blood. These receptors all stem from a human donor in a cohort sampled during active COVID-19.

The chain combines TRBV19 with TRBJ2-5; 8 nucleotides align to TRBD1. V lost 5 bases, J lost 1 base, and 6 bases stayed unmatched. The germline V gene has CDR1 LNHDA and CDR2 SQIVND (reference sequence). The CDR3 has 15 residues. This CDR3 is CASSPRTGTQETQYF. CDR3 sequence (DNA): TGTGCCAGTAGTCCTCGGACAGGGACCCAAGAGACCCAGTACTTC. Complete variable domain (other parts from reference TRBV19 and TRBJ2-5): DGGITQSPKYLFRKEGQNVTLSCEQNLNHDAMYWYRQDPGQGLRLIYYSQIVNDFQKGDIAEGYSVSREKKESFPLTVTSAQKNPTAFYLCASSPRTGTQETQYFGPGTRLLVL.

The J gene is TRBJ2-2, the V gene TRBV3-1 (or the pseudogene TRBV3-2); 7 nucleotides match TRBD1. Germline V gives CDR1 LGHDT, CDR2 YNNKEL (reference sequence). The CDR3 extends over 15 amino acids. Trimming took 6 bases from V and 1 from J; bases not matched to a gene: 5. CDR3 bases: TGTGCCAGCAGGAAGACAGGGATGAACACCGGGGAGCTGTTTTTT. Its translation is CASRKTGMNTGELFF.